Given below is one T cell receptor beta chain in context. The data stem from a study of regulatory T cells in long-lasting Graves disease. As for time point: newly diagnosed GD, antithyroid drugs for less than 3 months. PBMC-derived RNA was used for the TCR library. Investigators prepared the TCR beta libraries by applying iRepertoire HTBI primers and Arm-PCR of CDR3 regions. MiXCR, run by TCRdb on the multiplex PCR reads, gives a single entry per CDR3 protein. Of around 450,000 distinct CDR3 sequences listed, more than 13% were seen once; the top ten hold approximately 15%. The germline V and J ends were trimmed by 3 bases and 3 bases, with 12 bases remaining between them. The CDR3 contains 14 residues. CDR1 is SEHNR and CDR2 is FQNEAQ in the germline V gene (reference sequence). The same data also went into a second study, on T cells in Graves' hyperthyroidism and ophthalmopathy. From that paper: Newly diagnosed hyperthyroidism patients aged 18 to 65 years had disease lasting under 2 months. Diagnoses rested on clinical symptoms, serum thyroxine and TRAb, thyroid ultrasound and orbital computed tomography.

This specimen consisted of peripheral blood mononuclear cells (PBMCs), obtained at new diagnosis, from a patient treated with antithyroid drugs. This TCR came from a woman in her twenties or thirties with Graves disease. The V call is TRBV7-9, the J call TRBJ2-7; TRBD1 is a possible D gene (6 bases). CDR3 DNA sequence: TGTGCCAGCAGCTTTGAACAGGGCGGCTACGAGCAGTACTTC. This gives the protein CASSFEQGGYEQYF.